This TCR beta chain was retrieved from a study of blood T cells in healthy people across ages. It was with a sample-barcoded 5' primer and a J-beta primer mix that a second PCR of about 7 to 12 cycles was run. In TCRdb, the 5' RACE reads were re-called with MiXCR into one record per CDR3 protein. This table holds 750,000 to 1,000,000 distinct CDR3 sequences, around 29% found once. Each sample had at least 6.5 million PBMCs isolated. CDR3 length: 13 amino acids. Trimming shortened V by 4 bases and J by 14 bases, and 17 bases separated the two germline ends. CDR1 SGHDN and CDR2 FVKESK come from the germline V gene. These same data were also listed under a study on T cells of mothers and their children.

V usage is TRBV14 and J usage is TRBJ1-4, with D hard to call. This receptor was identified in a woman in her forties in good health. The sample taken for sequencing was blood. CDR3 residues: CASSPGAFPGLFF. The CDR3 DNA follows: TGTGCCAGCAGCCCGGGAGCCTTTCCGGGCCTGTTTTTT.